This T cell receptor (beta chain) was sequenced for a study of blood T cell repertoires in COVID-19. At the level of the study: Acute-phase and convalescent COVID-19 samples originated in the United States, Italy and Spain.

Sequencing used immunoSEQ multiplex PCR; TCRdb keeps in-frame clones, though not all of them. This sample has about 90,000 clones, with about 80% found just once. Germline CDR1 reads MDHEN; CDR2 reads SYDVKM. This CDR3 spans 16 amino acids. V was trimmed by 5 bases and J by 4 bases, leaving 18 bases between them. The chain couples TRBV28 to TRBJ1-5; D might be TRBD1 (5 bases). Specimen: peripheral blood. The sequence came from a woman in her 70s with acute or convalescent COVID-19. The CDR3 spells CASSPRGLGGNQPQHF. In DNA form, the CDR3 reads TGTGCCAGCAGTCCGCGGGGACTGGGTGGAAATCAGCCCCAGCATTTT.